The 20 T cell receptor beta chains listed next were all sequenced from one sample in a study of identical twins. MiXCR was run by TCRdb on the 5' RACE reads, yielding one entry per CDR3 protein. Seen here are 1.5 million to 2 million distinct CDR3 sequences, 32% observed once, and the top ten hold approximately 0.25%. The sequencing sample was made of cord blood. The receptors were sampled from a newborn girl in good health.

This clonotype was seen only a few times. For the CDR3, the DNA is TGCAGTGCTAGGGCCCTAGCGGACGCGAGCTCCTACGAGCAGTACTTC. Protein product: CSARALADASSYEQYF. This chain connects TRBV20-1 to TRBJ2-7; 7 bases align to TRBD2. The length of the CDR3 is 16 residues. Trimming removed 3 bases from V and 0 bases from J; junction bases left unmatched: 11. Germline CDR1 is DFQATT and CDR2 is SNEGSKA (reference sequence).

J is TRBJ2-5 and V is TRBV29-1; possible D gene TRBD2, 5 bases. Germline CDR1 is SQVTM and CDR2 is ANQGSEA. This CDR3 is 12 amino acids long. Trimming removed 7 bases from V and 11 bases from J, with 20 bases in between. The CDR3 loop reads CSALTPSNEQYF. CDR3 nucleotide sequence: TGCAGCGCCCTAACACCTAGCAATGAGCAGTACTTC.

V is TRBV19 and J is TRBJ2-3, with 7 positions matching TRBD2. After removal of 6 bases from V and 4 bases from J, the junction contained 10 bases not matched to a gene. This CDR3 spans 15 amino acids. The V gene's germline CDR1 is LNHDA and CDR2 SQIVND (reference sequence). The CDR3 DNA sequence: TGTGCCAGTAGCCCCTCGACTAGCAACGCAGATACGCAGTATTTT. As protein: CASSPSTSNADTQYF. Complete variable domain (other parts from reference TRBV19 and TRBJ2-3): DGGITQSPKYLFRKEGQNVTLSCEQNLNHDAMYWYRQDPGQGLRLIYYSQIVNDFQKGDIAEGYSVSREKKESFPLTVTSAQKNPTAFYLCASSPSTSNADTQYFGPGTRLTVL.

This clonotype was detected a few times. The rearrangement uses TRBV2 and TRBJ2-7; 11 bases align to TRBD1. The end of the DNA aligns better with TRBJ2-5, so the J call may be wrong. Germline V lookup: CDR1 SNHLY, CDR2 FYNNEI. The CDR3 contains 17 residues. The CDR3 loop is CASSEWPFGTGGETQYF. CDR3 nucleotide sequence: TGTGCCAGCAGCGAGTGGCCCTTCGGGACAGGGGGGGAGACCCAGTACTTC.

With respect to this clonotype: A much larger clone sits a single nucleotide away, making a read error possible. The chain combines TRBV13 with TRBJ2-4; perhaps TRBD2 as D (5 bases). Judging by the DNA end, TRBJ2-7 fits better; the J call may be wrong. This CDR3 is built from 13 residues. Germline lookup yields CDR1 PRHDT and CDR2 FYEKMQ (reference sequence). The CDR3 is CASSSGGGNEQYF. CDR3 sequence (DNA): TGTGCCAGCAGCTCAGGAGGCGGAAACGAGCAGTACTTC.

The chain joins TRBV7-9 to TRBJ2-7, with D tentatively TRBD1 or TRBD2 (5 bases each). The CDR3 contains 16 residues. V gave up 4 bases and J gave up 1 base, with 17 bases separating them. Looked up from germline, CDR1 is SEHNR and CDR2 is FQNEAQ (reference sequence). The CDR3 here is CASSSGQGETSYEQYF. The CDR3 DNA sequence: TGTGCCAGCAGCTCAGGCCAGGGAGAGACGTCCTACGAGCAGTACTTC. The full variable domain, completed using reference TRBV7-9 and TRBJ2-7, is DTGVSQNPRHKITKRGQNVTFRCDPISEHNRLYWYRQTLGQGPEFLTYFQNEAQLEKSRLLSDRFSAERPKGSFSTLEIQRTEQGDSAMYLCASSSGQGETSYEQYFGPGTRLTVT.

This clonotype was seen a few times. V gene TRBV29-1 combines with J gene TRBJ2-7; 10 bases align to TRBD1. This CDR3 is built from 14 residues. Germline V gives CDR1 SQVTM, CDR2 ANQGSEA. The ends lost 4 bases at V and 0 bases at J; junction bases unmatched: 3. The CDR3: CSVVWTGGSYEQYF. CDR3 nucleotides: TGCAGCGTTGTATGGACAGGGGGCTCCTACGAGCAGTACTTC.

The chain uses TRBV29-1 and TRBJ1-2; TRBD1 is a possible D gene (6 bases). The germline V gene encodes CDR1 SQVTM and CDR2 ANQGSEA. V was cut by 1 base and J by 2 bases, with 14 bases left in between. This CDR3 region has 15 residues. CDR3 protein: CSVEVRRGTNYGYTF. The CDR3 DNA is TGCAGCGTTGAAGTCAGACGGGGGACAAACTATGGCTACACCTTC.

This clonotype was detected a few times. The chain links TRBV19 to TRBJ2-5; no reliable D call. Germline assignment: CDR1 LNHDA and CDR2 SQIVND (reference sequence). The ends were cut back, 1 base at V and 11 bases at J, with 8 bases in the middle. This CDR3 region has 11 residues. CDR3 coding DNA: TGTGCCAGTAGTATAGGCCGAAAGCAGTACTTC. Its translation is CASSIGRKQYF.

The chain has TRBV5-1 and TRBJ2-7; D is uncertain. Gene TRBJ2-1 matches the end of the DNA better, so the J call may be wrong. The CDR3 covers 15 residues. CDR1 and CDR2 (germline): SGHRS, YFSETQ. The DNA of the CDR3 is TGCGCCAGCAGCTTGGCCGACCCCCGCTCCAATGAGCAGTTCTTC. It codes for CASSLADPRSNEQFF.

The chain recombines TRBV20-1 with TRBJ2-1; D remains ambiguous. The CDR3 contains 10 residues. CDR1 and CDR2 (germline): DFQATT, SNEGSKA (reference sequence). Trimming cost V 3 bases and J 10 bases, with 7 bases left between them. CDR3 protein: CSASSREQFF. The CDR3 DNA reads TGCAGTGCTAGTAGTCGGGAGCAGTTCTTC.

J is TRBJ2-3 and V is TRBV20-1, with D unclear. CDR3 length: 13 amino acids. Per germline, CDR1 DFQATT and CDR2 SNEGSKA (reference sequence). V lost 3 bases and J lost 3, with 10 bases in between. CDR3 bases: TGCAGTGCTAGTGACGGAGTGACAGATACGCAGTATTTT. It yields the protein CSASDGVTDTQYF.

About this clonotype itself: Just one base apart from a much larger clone, this may be a read error. The rearrangement uses TRBV20-1 and TRBJ2-7; D might be TRBD1 or TRBD2, each matching 6 bases. The length of the CDR3 is 13 residues. The germline V gene has CDR1 DFQATT and CDR2 SNEGSKA (reference sequence). DNA for the CDR3: TGCGGTGCTAGCGAGGGGGTCCTCTACGAGCAGTACTTC. Translated, it gives CGASEGVLYEQYF.

In its sample, this clonotype was seen many times. The chain has TRBV20-1 and TRBJ2-1; tentative D call: TRBD1 (6 bases). Germline lookup yields CDR1 DFQATT and CDR2 SNEGSKA (reference sequence). The CDR3 runs to 14 residues. The ends were cut back, 6 bases at V and 3 bases at J, with 15 bases in the middle. The CDR3 region is CSAPGTRFYNEQFF. The CDR3 region has the DNA TGCAGTGCACCCGGGACAAGGTTCTACAATGAGCAGTTCTTC.

The chain is built from TRBV2 and TRBJ1-6; D is perhaps TRBD1 (5 bases). V gave up 7 bases and J gave up 9 bases, with 7 bases separating them. Germline assignment: CDR1 SNHLY and CDR2 FYNNEI. This CDR3 has 11 residues. CDR3 loop: CASNRGSPLHF. CDR3 DNA sequence: TGTGCCAGCAATAGGGGTTCACCCCTCCACTTT.

This clonotype was seen a few times. The V and J genes are TRBV7-9 and TRBJ2-7; 8 bases agree with TRBD2. CDR1 is SEHNR and CDR2 is FQNEAQ in the germline V gene (reference sequence). The CDR3 has 17 residues. V lost 4 bases and J lost 0; bases outside the gene matches: 11. The chain's CDR3 is CASSSRGGPLSSYEQYF. For the CDR3, the DNA is TGTGCCAGCAGCTCCCGGGGGGGCCCCCTGAGCTCCTACGAGCAGTACTTC.

Note on this clonotype: At one boundary the junction diverges from the germline segment, which might be a read error. The V gene is TRBV4-2, the J gene TRBJ2-1; D gene unclear. This CDR3 region has 14 residues. Germline loops: CDR1 LGHNA, CDR2 YNFKEQ. CDR3 nucleotides: TGTGCCAGCGGCCAAGATAGGAAGTACAATGAGCAGTTCTTC. This translates into CASGQDRKYNEQFF.

This chain joins TRBV30 and TRBJ2-7, with 8 positions matching TRBD1. J was trimmed by 0 bases and V by 3 bases; bases with no gene match: 7. Germline CDR1 is GTSNPN and CDR2 is SVGIG (reference sequence). This CDR3 region has 15 residues. CDR3 region: CAWSTPDRVSYEQYF. Here the CDR3 DNA reads TGTGCCTGGAGCACCCCGGACAGGGTCTCCTACGAGCAGTACTTC.

This clonotype was picked up a small number of times. This chain links TRBV4-2 with TRBJ1-1; D is uncertain. Germline values: CDR1 LGHNA, CDR2 YNFKEQ. The V end was cut by 2 bases, the J end by 4 bases, with 14 bases between. The CDR3 length is 15 residues. In DNA, the CDR3 is TGTGCCAGCAGCCAAAACCAGGACGCGGGCACTGAAGCTTTCTTT. This encodes CASSQNQDAGTEAFF.

This clonotype appeared a few times. The CDR3 reads CASSERGTQDEQYF. The CDR3 DNA is TGTGCCAGCAGTGAAAGGGGGACCCAAGACGAGCAGTACTTC. The chain combines TRBV6-1 with TRBJ2-4, with D maybe TRBD1 (6 bases). The last part of the DNA fits TRBJ2-7 better; the J call may be wrong. CDR3 length equals 14 residues. Looked up from germline, CDR1 is MNHNS and CDR2 is SASEGT.